These 11 T cell receptor beta chains were sequenced from one sample in a study of T cells in Graves' hyperthyroidism and ophthalmopathy. TCR beta CDR3 regions were amplified from RNA transcripts. First-round RT-PCR of the TCR CDR3 relied on the HTBI primer set. TCRdb re-analysed the multiplex PCR reads in MiXCR, keeping a single row per CDR3 protein. The sample yields roughly 380,000 distinct CDR3 sequences, approximately 14% seen once. Input material: blood. The receptors here all came from a woman aged 60 to 75 with Graves' hyperthyroidism.

The V call is TRBV19, the J call TRBJ2-7; tentative D call: TRBD2 (5 bases). This CDR3 is built from 13 residues. Germline loops: CDR1 LNHDA, CDR2 SQIVND (reference sequence). The V and J ends lost 3 bases and 7 bases respectively, with 13 bases between them. The CDR3 DNA reads as TGTGCCAGTAGTATGACTAAAAAGGAGGAGCAGTACTTC. It specifies CASSMTKKEEQYF.

In this sample, this clonotype turned up many times. The chain recombines TRBV20-1 with TRBJ2-1; D not certain. Trimming cost V 3 bases and J 4 bases, with 4 bases left between them. The CDR3 is 11 amino acids. CDR1 DFQATT and CDR2 SNEGSKA come from the germline V gene (reference sequence). CDR3 loop: CSARVYNEQFF. The CDR3 DNA follows: TGCAGTGCTAGGGTATACAATGAGCAGTTCTTC.

Here the CDR3 reads CASSPELAGPQETQYF. DNA for the CDR3: TGTGCCAGTAGTCCAGAACTAGCCGGGCCCCAAGAGACCCAGTACTTC. The chain combines TRBV19 with TRBJ2-5; possible D gene TRBD2, 6 bases. The CDR3 is made up of 16 amino acids. Trimming shortened V by 5 bases and J by 1 base, and 17 bases separated the two germline ends. The germline V gene has CDR1 LNHDA and CDR2 SQIVND (reference sequence).

This clonotype was picked up many times. The V and J genes are TRBV5-5 and TRBJ1-2; D is possibly TRBD1 (5 bases). Germline-derived CDR1 and CDR2 are SGHKS and YYEKEE (reference sequence). V was clipped by 5 bases and J by 8 bases, with 16 bases between them. The CDR3 sequence is 13 residues long. DNA of the CDR3: TGTGCCAGCAGAAGGGACCACGTGGAGGGCTACACCTTC. Protein: CASRRDHVEGYTF. The complete variable domain, with remaining parts taken from reference TRBV5-5 and TRBJ1-2, reads DAGVTQSPTHLIKTRGQQVTLRCSPISGHKSVSWYQQVLGQGPQFIFQYYEKEERGRGNFPDRFSARQFPNYSSELNVNALLLGDSALYLCASRRDHVEGYTFGSGTRLTVV.

In its sample, this clonotype was seen many times. This chain joins TRBV12-3 or TRBV12-4 and TRBJ2-1; D ambiguous. This CDR3 is built from 15 residues. V gave up 2 bases and J gave up 2 bases, with 10 bases separating them. The CDR3 sequence is CASSLRVIPYNEQFF. The CDR3 DNA follows: TGTGCCAGCAGTTTACGGGTGATACCCTACAATGAGCAGTTCTTC.

This clonotype came up a few times. The chain employs TRBV5-1 and TRBJ1-1; TRBD1 matches at 8 bases. Germline V gene lookup returns CDR1 SGHRS and CDR2 YFSETQ. With V trimmed by 2 bases and J by 3 bases, 9 bases remained unmatched. CDR3 size: 16 residues. The CDR3 coding sequence is TGCGCCAGCAGCTTATTCCCAGGGGGCGGGGACACTGAAGCTTTCTTT. Its translation: CASSLFPGGGDTEAFF.

This clonotype was recorded at least ten times. CDR3 sequence reads: CAISPDPGGNEQFF. The CDR3 DNA is TGTGCCATCAGTCCGGACCCAGGGGGAAATGAGCAGTTCTTC. V usage is TRBV10-3 and J usage is TRBJ2-1, with TRBD1 identical over 7 bases. The CDR3 totals 14 residues. V shed 5 bases and J 7 bases; nucleotides not matched to a gene: 8. CDR1 is ENHRY, CDR2 SYGVKD, per germline.

The chain recombines TRBV24-1 with TRBJ2-1, with 8 nucleotides matching TRBD2. With V trimmed by 1 base and J by 0 bases, 13 bases remained unmatched. The length of the CDR3 is 20 residues. The germline gives CDR1 KGHDR, CDR2 SFDVKD. The CDR3 loop is CATSDFPGGLAGGSYNEQFF. DNA of the CDR3: TGTGCCACCAGTGATTTCCCGGGGGGTCTAGCGGGTGGCTCCTACAATGAGCAGTTCTTC.

This clonotype turned up a few times. CDR3 sequence: CASGPGLAGDHRNTGELFF. The DNA of the CDR3 is TGTGCCAGCGGTCCGGGACTAGCGGGAGACCACCGGAACACCGGGGAGCTGTTTTTT. The chain employs TRBV2 and TRBJ2-2, with 14 bases lining up with TRBD2. The CDR3 consists of 19 residues. V lost 8 bases, J lost 1 base, and 12 bases stayed unmatched. CDR1 and CDR2 (germline): SNHLY, FYNNEI.

This clonotype was observed a handful of times. The CDR3 loop reads CATSASGAYYGYTF. The CDR3, as DNA: TGTGCCACCAGTGCGTCAGGAGCCTACTATGGCTACACCTTC. The chain links TRBV24-1 to TRBJ1-2; D gene unclear. Germline V gene data show CDR1 as KGHDR and CDR2 as SFDVKD. With 5 bases removed from V and 3 bases from J, the gap between germline ends came to 12 bases. CDR3 length: 14 residues.

This clonotype came up many times. The chain links TRBV28 to TRBJ2-5; perhaps D is TRBD1 or TRBD2 (5 bases each). Trimming removed 2 bases from V and 7 bases from J, with 14 bases in between. Germline V gene data show CDR1 as MDHEN and CDR2 as SYDVKM. The CDR3 contains 14 residues. The CDR3 region is CASSLGTGSWTQYF. As DNA, the CDR3 is TGTGCCAGCAGTTTAGGGACGGGGTCATGGACCCAGTACTTC.